These 17 T cell receptor beta chains were all obtained from the same sample, sequenced in a study of shared clonotypes between healthy human individuals (dated by TCRdb to the early 2020s). CD8 naive samples were obtained by positive selection for CCR7 among CD45RO-negative cells, yielding a CD45RA+CCR7+ population from which TemRA cells were excluded. The library was obtained by the immunoSEQ multiplex PCR assay. What TCRdb holds here is the immuneACCESS table cut down to in-frame rearrangements. Part of the clones is not present; checked against another copy, under half of the missing clones reflect an unresolved V gene, and the others are unexplained. This sample holds about 2 million clones; roughly 94% were observed only once. The leading ten clones occupy more than 0.9% of the sample. The sample was naive CD8+ T cells sorted from blood. In the paper's terms, the cell subset or site label means: CD45RA+CCR7+. These receptors were obtained from a man aged 18 to 30 in good health.

About this clone itself: The sample holds other DNA sequences that translate to the same CDR3. The chain recombines TRBV9 with TRBJ2-7, with 9 bases aligning to TRBD1. Germline CDR1 reads SGDLS; CDR2 reads YYNGEE. Trimming cost V 0 bases and J 3 bases; bases outside gene matches: 1. This CDR3 comprises 14 residues. CDR3 sequence reads: CASSVEGQGYEQYF. The CDR3 DNA sequence: TGTGCCAGCAGCGTAGAGGGACAGGGCTACGAGCAGTACTTC.

About this clone itself: At the DNA level, this CDR3 is encoded by other sequences in the same sample as well. The V gene is TRBV27, the J gene TRBJ2-7; D unclear. V was trimmed by 2 bases and J by 2 bases, leaving 7 bases between them. Germline CDR1 reads MNHEY; CDR2 reads SMNVEV (reference sequence). This CDR3 region has 13 residues. The CDR3 nucleotides are TGTGCCAGCAGTTTAGGTCCCACCTACGAGCAGTACTTC. It is translated as CASSLGPTYEQYF.

V is TRBV9 and J is TRBJ1-4; tentative D call: TRBD1 (6 bases). The CDR3 runs 15 residues. Germline lookup yields CDR1 SGDLS and CDR2 YYNGEE. Trimming stripped 3 bases from V and 0 bases from J, with 9 bases between. This chain's CDR3 is CASSATGTTNEKLFF. CDR3 coding DNA: TGTGCCAGCAGCGCCACAGGGACAACTAATGAAAAACTGTTTTTT. The variable domain in full, completed from reference TRBV9 and TRBJ1-4, reads DSGVTQTPKHLITATGQRVTLRCSPRSGDLSVYWYQQSLDQGLQFLIQYYNGEERAKGNILERFSAQQFPDLHSELNLSSLELGDSALYFCASSATGTTNEKLFFGSGTQLSVL.

This chain connects TRBV1 to TRBJ2-2; TRBD2 is taken as the D call from the table, unchecked against the DNA. TRBV1 is an annotated pseudogene. The CDR3 totals 16 residues. CDR3 DNA: TGCACCATTCGACCGGAGCCTCTAGGCGACACCGGGGAGCTGTTTTTT. This codes for CTIRPEPLGDTGELFF.

The gene calls are TRBV6-5 and TRBJ2-5, with 7 bases identical to TRBD2. The V gene end was trimmed by 4 bases and the J gene end by 5 bases; junction bases not matched to a gene: 4. CDR3 length: 13 residues. Germline values: CDR1 MNHEY, CDR2 SVGAGI. CDR3 amino acids: CASSSPGGETQYF. The CDR3 coding sequence is TGTGCCAGCAGTTCCCCGGGGGGTGAGACCCAGTACTTC.

As for this clone: Other DNA sequences within the sample encode an identical CDR3. This sequence joins TRBV27 and TRBJ1-1; 11 bases align to TRBD1. With 4 bases clipped from V and 4 bases from J, the junction kept 2 bases outside the gene matches. The CDR3 consists of 14 residues. Germline V gives CDR1 MNHEY, CDR2 SMNVEV (reference sequence). The CDR3 sequence is CASSWDRGGTEAFF. The DNA of the CDR3 is TGTGCCAGCAGTTGGGACAGGGGGGGCACTGAAGCTTTCTTT.

This chain joins TRBV19 and TRBJ2-4, with D hard to call. Trimming cost V 7 bases and J 5 bases, with 15 bases left between them. This CDR3 is built from 14 residues. CDR1 is LNHDA and CDR2 is SQIVND in the germline V gene (reference sequence). The chain's CDR3 is CASTIPGWENIQYF. The CDR3 DNA sequence: TGTGCCAGTACCATCCCCGGGTGGGAAAACATTCAGTACTTC.

This clone was observed a single time. This may arise from a read error, as a much more abundant clone is one base away. The sample holds other DNA sequences that translate to the same CDR3. The J gene is TRBJ2-7, the V gene TRBV11-2; no firm D call. CDR1 and CDR2 from the germline V gene are SGHAT and FQNNGV. V lost 3 bases and J 2 bases, leaving 5 bases between the germline ends. This CDR3 is 12 amino acids long. Written as DNA, the CDR3 is TGTGCCAGCAGCTTGGGAACCTACGAGCAGTACTTC. Its translation: CASSLGTYEQYF.

The chain uses TRBV6-5 and TRBJ2-1, with no clear D. The germline V gene has CDR1 MNHEY and CDR2 SVGAGI. The ends were cut back, 3 bases at V and 5 bases at J, with 11 bases in the middle. The CDR3 length is 14 residues. The CDR3 region has the DNA TGTGCCAGCAGTTATCTGCCCTGGGACAATGAGCAGTTCTTC. It yields the protein CASSYLPWDNEQFF.

The chain links TRBV7-9 to TRBJ1-1, with 7 bases fitting TRBD1. Trimming removed 5 bases from V and 4 bases from J; junction bases left unmatched: 19. The CDR3 consists of 18 residues. Germline V lookup: CDR1 SEHNR, CDR2 FQNEAQ (reference sequence). CDR3 in DNA: TGTGCCAGCAGCCATCACCTATTACAGGGGATGTTCGGCACTGAAGCTTTCTTT. It codes for CASSHHLLQGMFGTEAFF. The complete variable domain, with remaining parts taken from reference TRBV7-9 and TRBJ1-1, reads DTGVSQNPRHKITKRGQNVTFRCDPISEHNRLYWYRQTLGQGPEFLTYFQNEAQLEKSRLLSDRFSAERPKGSFSTLEIQRTEQGDSAMYLCASSHHLLQGMFGTEAFFGQGTRLTVV.

This chain uses TRBV23-1 with TRBJ1-4; D remains ambiguous. TRBV23-1 is designated an ORF whose function remains uncertain. The CDR3 is 16 amino acids. V gave up 0 bases and J gave up 8 bases, with 16 bases separating them. The CDR3 DNA sequence: TGCGCCAGCAGTCAATCCTGGGTGCAGTCCGGGGAAAAACTGTTTTTT. It yields the protein CASSQSWVQSGEKLFF.

The V and J genes are TRBV5-1 and TRBJ1-6, with D uncertain. Germline assignment: CDR1 SGHRS and CDR2 YFSETQ. The CDR3 sequence is 15 residues long. V was cut by 0 bases and J by 7 bases, with 11 bases left in between. The CDR3 sequence is CASSLGPGSNSPLHF. The CDR3 DNA sequence: TGCGCCAGCAGCTTGGGGCCGGGCTCCAATTCACCCCTCCACTTT.

This sequence joins TRBV4-1 and TRBJ2-2; 13 nucleotides agree with TRBD2. With V trimmed by 4 bases and J by 2 bases, 7 bases remained unmatched. Germline CDR1 is MGHRA and CDR2 is YSYEKL. There are 18 residues in the CDR3. CDR3 protein: CASSPEPGLAGNTGELFF. DNA for the CDR3: TGCGCCAGCAGCCCCGAGCCGGGACTAGCGGGAAACACCGGGGAGCTGTTTTTT.

The chain combines TRBV5-8 with TRBJ1-5; D is perhaps TRBD1 (6 bases). CDR1 and CDR2 from the germline V gene are SGHTS and YDEGEE. Trimming cost V 3 bases and J 0 bases, with 16 bases left between them. The CDR3 totals 17 residues. The DNA of the CDR3 is TGTGCCAGCAGCTCAGAAACAGGGAGTTATAGCAATCAGCCCCAGCATTTT. Protein product: CASSSETGSYSNQPQHF. Full variable domain (remainder filled in from reference TRBV5-8 and TRBJ1-5): EAGVTQSPTHLIKTRGQQATLRCSPISGHTSVYWYQQALGLGLQFLLWYDEGEERNRGNFPPRFSGRQFPNYSSELNVNALELEDSALYLCASSSETGSYSNQPQHFGDGTRLSIL.

The rearrangement uses TRBV4-3 and TRBJ1-4; D gene uncertain. Per the germline V gene, CDR1 is LGHNA and CDR2 is YSLEER. V was cut by 0 bases and J by 5 bases, with 19 bases left in between. CDR3 length: 18 amino acids. The CDR3 sequence is CASSQEAAGRIGNEKLFF. The DNA for the CDR3 is TGCGCCAGCAGCCAAGAGGCAGCGGGTCGAATTGGGAATGAAAAACTGTTTTTT.

The chain recombines TRBV29-1 with TRBJ1-2, with D unclear. Germline values: CDR1 SQVTM, CDR2 ANQGSEA. The CDR3 runs 11 residues. V lost 4 bases, J lost 8 bases, and 11 bases lay in between. The DNA of the CDR3 is TGCAGCGTTGCGGAGGGTGGCGGCTACACCTTC. Its protein is CSVAEGGGYTF.

The V and J genes are TRBV4-3 and TRBJ2-7, with D perhaps TRBD1 or TRBD2 (5 bases each). The V end was cut by 4 bases, the J end by 5 bases, with 18 bases between. Germline loops: CDR1 LGHNA, CDR2 YSLEER. There are 15 residues in the CDR3. The CDR3 spells CASSPGTNTHHEQYF. Written as DNA, the CDR3 is TGCGCCAGCAGCCCGGGGACGAACACCCACCACGAGCAGTACTTC.